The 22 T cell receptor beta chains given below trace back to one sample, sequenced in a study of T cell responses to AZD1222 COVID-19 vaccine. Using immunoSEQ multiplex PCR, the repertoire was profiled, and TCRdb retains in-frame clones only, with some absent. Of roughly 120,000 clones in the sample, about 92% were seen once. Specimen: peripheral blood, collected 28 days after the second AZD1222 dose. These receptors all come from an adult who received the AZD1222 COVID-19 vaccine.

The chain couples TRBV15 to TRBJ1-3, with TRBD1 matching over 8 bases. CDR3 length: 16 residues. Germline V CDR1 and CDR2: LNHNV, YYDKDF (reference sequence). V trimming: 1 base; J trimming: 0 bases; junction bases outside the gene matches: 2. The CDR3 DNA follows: TGTGCCACCAGCAGAGGGACAGGGTTCTCTGGAAACACCATATATTTT. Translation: CATSRGTGFSGNTIYF.

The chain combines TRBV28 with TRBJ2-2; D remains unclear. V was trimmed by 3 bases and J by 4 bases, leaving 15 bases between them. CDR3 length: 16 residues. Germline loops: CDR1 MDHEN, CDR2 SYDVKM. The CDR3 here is CASSLTYPATTGELFF. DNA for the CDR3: TGTGCCAGCAGTTTGACCTACCCTGCCACCACCGGGGAGCTGTTTTTT.

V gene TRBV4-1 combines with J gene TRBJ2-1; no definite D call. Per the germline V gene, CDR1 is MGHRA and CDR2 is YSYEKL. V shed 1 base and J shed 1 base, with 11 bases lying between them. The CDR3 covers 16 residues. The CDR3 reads CASSQVGGPSYNEQFF. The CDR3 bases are TGCGCCAGCAGCCAAGTGGGTGGTCCTTCCTACAATGAGCAGTTCTTC.

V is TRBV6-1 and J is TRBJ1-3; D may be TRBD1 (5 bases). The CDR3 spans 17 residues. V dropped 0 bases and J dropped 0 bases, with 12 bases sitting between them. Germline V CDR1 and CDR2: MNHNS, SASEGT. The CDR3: CASSEARGGFSGNTIYF. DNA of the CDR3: TGTGCCAGCAGTGAAGCCCGGGGGGGATTCTCTGGAAACACCATATATTTT.

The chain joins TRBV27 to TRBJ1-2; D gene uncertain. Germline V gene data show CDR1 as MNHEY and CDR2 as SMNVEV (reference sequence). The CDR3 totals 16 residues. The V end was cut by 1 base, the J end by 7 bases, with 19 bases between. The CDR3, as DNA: TGTGCCAGCAGTTTATATGCTCAGGTCCCCTCGCCTGGCTACACCTTC. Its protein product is CASSLYAQVPSPGYTF.

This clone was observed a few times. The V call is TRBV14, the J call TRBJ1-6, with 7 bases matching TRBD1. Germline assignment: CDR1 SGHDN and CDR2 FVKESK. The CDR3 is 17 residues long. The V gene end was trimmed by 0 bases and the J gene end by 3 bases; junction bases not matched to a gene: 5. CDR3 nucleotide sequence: TGTGCCAGCAGCCAAGAGTCAGGGGGTGTCTATAATTCACCCCTCCACTTT. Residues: CASSQESGGVYNSPLHF.

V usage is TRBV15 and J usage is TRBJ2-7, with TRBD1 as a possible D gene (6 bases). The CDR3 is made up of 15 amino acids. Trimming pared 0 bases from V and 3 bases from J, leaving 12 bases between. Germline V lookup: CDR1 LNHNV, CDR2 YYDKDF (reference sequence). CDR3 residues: CATSRDKQGRYEQYF. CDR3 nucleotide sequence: TGTGCCACCAGCAGAGATAAACAGGGTCGCTACGAGCAGTACTTC.

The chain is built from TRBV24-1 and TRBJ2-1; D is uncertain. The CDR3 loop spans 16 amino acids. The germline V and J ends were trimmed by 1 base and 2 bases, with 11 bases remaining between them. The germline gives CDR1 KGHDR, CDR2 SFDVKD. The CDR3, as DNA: TGTGCCACCAGTGATTTAGTCTCCGCGGCCTACAATGAGCAGTTCTTC. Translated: CATSDLVSAAYNEQFF.

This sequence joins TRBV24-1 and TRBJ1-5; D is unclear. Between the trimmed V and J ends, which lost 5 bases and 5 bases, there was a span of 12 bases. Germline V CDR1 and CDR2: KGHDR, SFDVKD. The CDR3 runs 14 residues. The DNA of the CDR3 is TGTGCCACCAGTGGTTCGGCAGACTATCAGCCCCAGCATTTT. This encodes CATSGSADYQPQHF.

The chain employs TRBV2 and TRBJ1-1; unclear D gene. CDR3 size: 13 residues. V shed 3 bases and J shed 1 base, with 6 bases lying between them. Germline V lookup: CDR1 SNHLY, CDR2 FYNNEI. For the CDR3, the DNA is TGTGCCAGCAGTGATGAGGGGAACACTGAAGCTTTCTTT. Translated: CASSDEGNTEAFF.

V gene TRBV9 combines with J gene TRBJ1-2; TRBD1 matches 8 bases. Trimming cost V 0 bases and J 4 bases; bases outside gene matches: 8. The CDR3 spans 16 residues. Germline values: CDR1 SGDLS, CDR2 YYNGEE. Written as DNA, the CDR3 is TGTGCCAGCAGCGTAGGACAGACAGGGGAGGCCTATGGCTACACCTTC. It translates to CASSVGQTGEAYGYTF.

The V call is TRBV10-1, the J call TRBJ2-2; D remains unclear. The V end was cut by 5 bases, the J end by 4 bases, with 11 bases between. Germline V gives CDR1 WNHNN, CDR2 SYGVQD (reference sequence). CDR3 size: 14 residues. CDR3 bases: TGCGCCAGCAGTACCGGGTCTAGCACCGGGGAGCTGTTTTTT. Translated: CASSTGSSTGELFF.

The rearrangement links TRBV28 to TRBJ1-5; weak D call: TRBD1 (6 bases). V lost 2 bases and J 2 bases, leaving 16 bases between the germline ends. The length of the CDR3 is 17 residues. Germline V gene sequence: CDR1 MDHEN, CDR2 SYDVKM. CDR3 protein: CASSLRQGRIGNQPQHF. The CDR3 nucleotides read TGTGCCAGCAGTTTACGGCAGGGGAGGATTGGCAATCAGCCCCAGCATTTT. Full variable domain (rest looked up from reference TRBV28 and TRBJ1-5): DVKVTQSSRYLVKRTGEKVFLECVQDMDHENMFWYRQDPGLGLRLIYFSYDVKMKEKGDIPEGYSVSREKKERFSLILESASTNQTSMYLCASSLRQGRIGNQPQHFGDGTRLSIL.

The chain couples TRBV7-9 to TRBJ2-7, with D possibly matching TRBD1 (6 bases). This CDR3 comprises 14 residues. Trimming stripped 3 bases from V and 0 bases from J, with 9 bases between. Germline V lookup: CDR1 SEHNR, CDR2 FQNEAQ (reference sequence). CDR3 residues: CASSLWDTSYEQYF. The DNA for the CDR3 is TGTGCCAGCAGCTTGTGGGACACCTCCTACGAGCAGTACTTC.

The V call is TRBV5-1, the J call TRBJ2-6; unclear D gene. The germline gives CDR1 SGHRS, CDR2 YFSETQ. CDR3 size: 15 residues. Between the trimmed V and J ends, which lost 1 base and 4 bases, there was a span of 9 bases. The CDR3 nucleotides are TGCGCCAGCAGCTTGATCGAGGACGGGGCCAACGTCCTGACTTTC. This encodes CASSLIEDGANVLTF.

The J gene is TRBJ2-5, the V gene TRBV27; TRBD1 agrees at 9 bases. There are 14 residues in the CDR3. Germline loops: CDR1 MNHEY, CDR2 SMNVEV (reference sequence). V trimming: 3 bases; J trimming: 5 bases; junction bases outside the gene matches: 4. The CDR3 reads CASSFMGQGETQYF. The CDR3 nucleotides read TGTGCCAGCAGTTTCATGGGACAGGGTGAGACCCAGTACTTC.

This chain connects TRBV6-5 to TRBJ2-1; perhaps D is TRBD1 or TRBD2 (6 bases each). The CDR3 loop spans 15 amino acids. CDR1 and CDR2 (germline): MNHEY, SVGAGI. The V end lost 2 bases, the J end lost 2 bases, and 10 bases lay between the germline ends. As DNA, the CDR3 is TGTGCCAGCAGTTACAGGGGGGATCCCTACAATGAGCAGTTCTTC. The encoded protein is CASSYRGDPYNEQFF.

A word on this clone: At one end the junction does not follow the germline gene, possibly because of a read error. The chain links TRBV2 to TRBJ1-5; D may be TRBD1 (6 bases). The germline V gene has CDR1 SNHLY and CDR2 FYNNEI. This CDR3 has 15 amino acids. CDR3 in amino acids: CASREDQGSVQPQHF. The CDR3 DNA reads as TGTGCCAGCAGGGAAGATCAGGGGTCCGTTCAGCCCCAGCATTTT.

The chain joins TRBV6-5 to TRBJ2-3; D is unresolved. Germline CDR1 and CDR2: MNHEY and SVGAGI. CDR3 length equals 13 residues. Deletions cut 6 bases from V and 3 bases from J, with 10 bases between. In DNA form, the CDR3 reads TGTGCCAGCAGGGACCCCCGGACAGATACGCAGTATTTT. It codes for CASRDPRTDTQYF.

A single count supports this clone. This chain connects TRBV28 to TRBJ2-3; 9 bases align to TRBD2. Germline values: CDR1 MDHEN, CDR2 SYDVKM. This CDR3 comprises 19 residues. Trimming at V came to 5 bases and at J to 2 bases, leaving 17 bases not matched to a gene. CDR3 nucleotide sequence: TGTGCCAGCAGTCCCCCCGGGGTAGCGGGAGCGTCCCCCACAGATACGCAGTATTTT. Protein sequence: CASSPPGVAGASPTDTQYF.

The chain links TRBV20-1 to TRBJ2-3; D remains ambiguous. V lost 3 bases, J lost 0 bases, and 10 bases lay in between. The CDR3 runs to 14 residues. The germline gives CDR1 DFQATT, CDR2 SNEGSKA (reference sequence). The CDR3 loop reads CSASGYVSTDTQYF. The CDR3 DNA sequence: TGCAGTGCTAGTGGCTACGTAAGCACAGATACGCAGTATTTT.

CDR3 nucleotides: TGTGCCAGCAGCCCCTCGGGGAGACCACAAGAGACCCAGTACTTC. Residues: CASSPSGRPQETQYF. This chain connects TRBV14 to TRBJ2-5, with D tentatively TRBD2 (5 bases). Germline V lookup: CDR1 SGHDN, CDR2 FVKESK. This CDR3 contains 15 residues. The ends were cut back, 4 bases at V and 2 bases at J, with 14 bases in the middle.